The 5 T cell receptor beta chains below all came from one sample that was sequenced in a study of neurological immune-mediated disorders. Each CDR3 protein gets one entry after TCRdb re-called the 5' RACE reads with MiXCR. The profile covers about 27,000 distinct CDR3 sequences, with roughly 21% appearing a single time and 16% taken by the ten largest. Material: PBMCs. These receptors were collected from a woman aged 55-75 years in good health.

This clonotype was picked up many times. The chain combines TRBV7-3 with TRBJ2-1; the match to TRBD1 covers 9 bases. The germline V gene encodes CDR1 SGHTA and CDR2 FQGTGA. With V trimmed by 5 bases and J by 4 bases, 6 bases remained unmatched. CDR3 length: 15 residues. The CDR3 DNA is TGTGCCAGCAGCCTCGGGACAGGGTCTTACAATGAGCAGTTCTTC. It specifies CASSLGTGSYNEQFF. Supplemented by reference TRBV7-3 and TRBJ2-1, the full variable domain reads GAGVSQTPSNKVTEKGKYVELRCDPISGHTALYWYRQSLGQGPEFLIYFQGTGAADDSGLPNDRFFAVRPEGSVSTLKIQRTERGDSAVYLCASSLGTGSYNEQFFGPGTRLTVL.

By proportion, this clonotype is medium-sized. This chain links TRBV24-1 with TRBJ2-2, with D perhaps TRBD2 (7 bases). The CDR3 runs 15 residues. CDR1 and CDR2 from the germline V gene are KGHDR and SFDVKD. The V gene lost 9 bases and the J gene lost 0 bases, with 13 bases spanning the gap. The CDR3 nucleotides are TGTGCCACCGGGGGGGCCCCCTCGAACACCGGGGAGCTGTTTTTT. This codes for CATGGAPSNTGELFF.

This clonotype was detected ten times or more. The V and J genes are TRBV4-3 and TRBJ2-3, with no clear D. In germline, CDR1 is LGHNA, CDR2 YSLEER. V lost 0 bases and J lost 3, with 7 bases in between. The CDR3 consists of 14 residues. The CDR3 nucleotides are TGCGCCAGCAGCCAAGATGGGTGGACAGATACGCAGTATTTT. Amino acid sequence: CASSQDGWTDTQYF.

The CDR3 DNA sequence: TGCGCCAGCAGCTGGACAGGGGAGGATGGCTACACCTTC. The encoded protein is CASSWTGEDGYTF. The chain joins TRBV5-1 to TRBJ1-2, with 9 bases that match TRBD1. V was clipped by 3 bases and J by 6 bases; unmatched bases: 3. The germline gives CDR1 SGHRS, CDR2 YFSETQ. The CDR3 length is 13 residues. The full variable domain, rest sourced from reference TRBV5-1 and TRBJ1-2, is KAGVTQTPRYLIKTRGQQVTLSCSPISGHRSVSWYQQTPGQGLQFLFEYFSETQRNKGNFPGRFSGRQFSNSRSEMNVSTLELGDSALYLCASSWTGEDGYTFGSGTRLTVV.

This rearrangement joins TRBV7-2 to TRBJ2-2, with 8 bases identical to TRBD2. V was clipped by 3 bases and J by 5 bases; unmatched bases: 8. In germline, CDR1 is SGHTA, CDR2 FQGNSA. This CDR3 spans 16 amino acids. CDR3 sequence reads: CASSFRNRGGTGELFF. The CDR3 DNA reads as TGTGCCAGCAGCTTTAGAAACCGGGGGGGTACCGGGGAGCTGTTTTTT.